Listed below are T cell receptor beta chains from one sample, sequenced in a study of blood T cells in healthy people across ages. TCRdb called the 5' RACE reads again in MiXCR, with one record for every CDR3 protein. The table lists approximately 1.5 million distinct CDR3 sequences, roughly 32% of them singletons. Sample: blood. The source is a woman in her thirties in good health. Both conserved end residues are trimmed from each CDR3.

j_call v_call cdr3_aa
TRBJ1-1 TRBV3-1 ASSMEQEEAF
TRBJ2-5 TRBV6-2/TRBV6-3 ASRSLGGGSETQY
TRBJ2-3 TRBV7-2 ASSSRRGGRTDTQY
TRBJ1-1 TRBV6-1 ASSEGYRNTEAF
TRBJ1-1 TRBV2 ASSDGGRTEAF
TRBJ2-5 TRBV3-1 ASALRAGSETQY
TRBJ2-7 TRBV7-9 ASSTSGTGGFGEQY
TRBJ1-5 TRBV6-5 ASSYGGRRNNQPQH
TRBJ2-5 TRBV6-6 ASSYSLPRAGETQY
TRBJ2-5 TRBV3-1 ASSRRASGGEETQY
TRBJ2-7 TRBV10-1 ASSELAGVSEQY
TRBJ2-7 TRBV20-1 SARNRDRTIREQY
TRBJ2-1 TRBV29-1 SVTWLGASEQF
TRBJ2-5 TRBV7-2 ASSLPPVETQY
TRBJ1-5 TRBV7-2 ASSLVVRQPQH
TRBJ2-3 TRBV2 ASSEEGQGTSTDTQY
TRBJ2-7 TRBV20-1 SGAGTASYEQY
TRBJ2-3 TRBV10-3 AISESGQTTDTQY
TRBJ1-2 TRBV6-1 ASSLGTVMSYT
TRBJ2-7 TRBV4-1 ASSQGGFDYEQY
. TRBV5-1 ASSLAGIVSHEQY
TRBJ2-5 TRBV27 ASSLGADQETQY
TRBJ1-4 TRBV5-1 ASSLEGRKTANEKLF
TRBJ1-2 TRBV27 ASSQGSTNYGYT
TRBJ1-4 TRBV20-1 SARGGRDATNEKLF
TRBJ2-1 TRBV14 ASSQVSVNEQF
TRBJ2-3 TRBV6-6 ASRTGNTDTQY
TRBJ1-1 TRBV7-2 ASSLNQGQRNTEAF
TRBJ1-3 TRBV28 ASSLLGSGNTIY
TRBJ2-7 TRBV14 ASSQGLFGNEQY
TRBJ1-1 TRBV9 ASSRQVETEAF
TRBJ2-3 TRBV24-1 ATSDLRPGALDTQY
TRBJ2-5 TRBV7-6 ASSLKPVAGGQETQY
TRBJ2-1 TRBV6-5 ASSPMGGRNNEQF
TRBJ2-7 TRBV20-1 SARPNGRVNEQY
TRBJ1-2 TRBV12-3/TRBV12-4 ASSPWLRGGYT
TRBJ1-5 TRBV20-1 SARGQIMSNQPQH
TRBJ1-1 TRBV5-1 ASSTGPLSNTEAF
TRBJ2-3 TRBV7-8 ASSLEAGWSTDTQY
TRBJ2-2 TRBV28 ASSPRDAGELF
TRBJ1-2 TRBV5-4 ASSLNTASYGYT
TRBJ2-1 TRBV5-6 ASSLALLAGSGNEQF
TRBJ2-7 TRBV20-1 SALLGAGYEQY
TRBJ2-3 TRBV24-1 ATSGFASGTDTQY